Following are 24 T cell receptor beta chains from one sample sequenced in a study of blood T cell repertoires in COVID-19. Profiled with immunoSEQ multiplex PCR; TCRdb holds only in-frame clones, not every one. The data show 210,000 or so clones, with about 88% seen just once and roughly 2.6% held by the top ten. The sequenced material came from peripheral blood. The origin of the receptors is a woman aged 60-75 years with acute or convalescent COVID-19.

The chain uses TRBV19 and TRBJ2-5; TRBD2 agrees at 11 bases. V trimming: 7 bases; J trimming: 5 bases; junction bases outside the gene matches: 9. Per the germline V gene, CDR1 is LNHDA and CDR2 is SQIVND (reference sequence). This CDR3 has 15 residues. For the CDR3, the DNA is TGTGCCAGTACCCAAACTAGCGGGAGAGGTGAGACCCAGTACTTC. Amino acids: CASTQTSGRGETQYF.

A single count supports this clone. The rearrangement links TRBV7-9 to TRBJ1-2; the match to TRBD1 covers 9 bases. Trimming removed 5 bases from V and 7 bases from J; junction bases left unmatched: 8. The germline V gene has CDR1 SEHNR and CDR2 FQNEAQ (reference sequence). The CDR3 sequence is 14 residues long. The CDR3 coding sequence is TGTGCCAGCAGCCGGACCGGGACAGGGTCTGGCTACACCTTC. Residues: CASSRTGTGSGYTF.

The sample holds a few counts of this clone. The V call is TRBV28, the J call TRBJ1-5; D is possibly TRBD1 (6 bases). Germline V gene data show CDR1 as MDHEN and CDR2 as SYDVKM. V lost 6 bases, J lost 7 bases, and 13 bases lay in between. This CDR3 has 13 amino acids. CDR3: CASRREGVQPQHF. CDR3 nucleotide sequence: TGTGCCAGCAGGAGAGAGGGGGTACAGCCCCAGCATTTT. The variable domain in full, completed from reference TRBV28 and TRBJ1-5, reads DVKVTQSSRYLVKRTGEKVFLECVQDMDHENMFWYRQDPGLGLRLIYFSYDVKMKEKGDIPEGYSVSREKKERFSLILESASTNQTSMYLCASRREGVQPQHFGDGTRLSIL.

In DNA form, the CDR3 reads TGTGCCAGCAGCCTAGGGAGGGGACGCCCGGGACTAGCGGCAACAGATACGCAGTATTTT. This sequence encodes CASSLGRGRPGLAATDTQYF. The chain joins TRBV3-1 (or the pseudogene TRBV3-2) to TRBJ2-3; TRBD2 matches 11 bases. After removal of 4 bases from V and 3 bases from J, the junction contained 18 bases not matched to a gene. The CDR3 runs to 20 residues. Germline loops: CDR1 LGHDT, CDR2 YNNKEL (reference sequence).

The chain recombines TRBV6-6 with TRBJ1-2, with D perhaps TRBD1 (5 bases). In germline, CDR1 is MNHNY, CDR2 SVGAGI (reference sequence). The length of the CDR3 is 12 residues. The germline V and J ends were trimmed by 6 bases and 8 bases, with 13 bases remaining between them. The CDR3 reads CASREGSEGYTF. Here the CDR3 DNA reads TGTGCCAGCAGGGAGGGGTCAGAAGGCTACACCTTC.

CDR3 residues: CASSPDRTDSYGYTF. CDR3 DNA sequence: TGTGCCAGCAGCCCCGATAGGACAGATTCCTATGGCTACACCTTC. J is TRBJ1-2 and V is TRBV5-5, with D perhaps matching TRBD1 (6 bases). Germline V lookup: CDR1 SGHKS, CDR2 YYEKEE (reference sequence). With 4 bases removed from V and 4 bases from J, the gap between germline ends came to 17 bases. This CDR3 region has 15 residues.

The chain couples TRBV10-3 to TRBJ1-2; 8 nucleotides align to TRBD1. Germline CDR1 reads ENHRY; CDR2 reads SYGVKD. The CDR3 is made up of 14 amino acids. Unmatched junction bases numbered 7, after V lost 2 bases and J lost 8 bases. CDR3 sequence: CAISESPDREGYTF. DNA of the CDR3: TGTGCCATCAGTGAGAGCCCGGACAGGGAAGGCTACACCTTC.

The chain couples TRBV6-5 to TRBJ1-5; TRBD1 matches 8 bases. Germline V gene lookup returns CDR1 MNHEY and CDR2 SVGAGI. Unmatched junction bases numbered 5, after V lost 6 bases and J lost 4 bases. This CDR3 comprises 14 residues. The CDR3 loop is CASRETGENQPQHF. CDR3 DNA: TGTGCCAGCAGGGAGACAGGGGAAAATCAGCCCCAGCATTTT.

The chain couples TRBV4-1 to TRBJ2-6; 9 nucleotides match TRBD1. The CDR3 sequence is 18 residues long. Trimming at V came to 5 bases and at J to 0 bases, leaving 8 bases not matched to a gene. The germline gives CDR1 MGHRA, CDR2 YSYEKL. The CDR3 nucleotides read TGCGCCAGCAGCGATTCGACAGGGGGACGCTCTGGGGCCAACGTCCTGACTTTC. Its translation: CASSDSTGGRSGANVLTF.

The chain has TRBV30 and TRBJ2-3, with D uncertain. Germline-derived CDR1 and CDR2 are GTSNPN and SVGIG (reference sequence). The CDR3 is 14 residues long. The V end lost 0 bases, the J end lost 2 bases, and 9 bases lay between the germline ends. CDR3 DNA sequence: TGTGCCTGGAGTGTACAAGTCTCCACAGATACGCAGTATTTT. Translated: CAWSVQVSTDTQYF.

This sequence joins TRBV19 and TRBJ2-1, with 9 bases fitting TRBD2. In germline, CDR1 is LNHDA, CDR2 SQIVND (reference sequence). The CDR3 is 13 residues long. The V gene end was trimmed by 9 bases and the J gene end by 2 bases; junction bases not matched to a gene: 2. The CDR3 coding sequence is TGTGCCAGCGCGGGGGGGACCTACAATGAGCAGTTCTTC. Its translation: CASAGGTYNEQFF.

The rearrangement joins TRBV19 to TRBJ1-5; D gene ambiguous. In germline, CDR1 is LNHDA, CDR2 SQIVND (reference sequence). The CDR3 loop spans 14 amino acids. Trimming left V 3 bases short and J 4 bases short, with 10 bases between. The CDR3 sequence is CASSIVALNQPQHF. DNA of the CDR3: TGTGCCAGTAGTATCGTAGCCTTGAATCAGCCCCAGCATTTT.

The genes are TRBV27 and TRBJ2-2; TRBD2 matches at 7 bases. The CDR3 runs to 15 residues. Germline V CDR1 and CDR2: MNHEY, SMNVEV (reference sequence). The V and J ends lost 4 bases and 2 bases, in that order; junction bases with no gene match: 4. CDR3: CASSSSGINTGELFF. The DNA for the CDR3 is TGTGCCAGCAGTTCGAGCGGGATCAACACCGGGGAGCTGTTTTTT.

This rearrangement joins TRBV19 to TRBJ2-6; TRBD1 aligns across 8 bases. The germline gives CDR1 LNHDA, CDR2 SQIVND (reference sequence). The CDR3 consists of 16 residues. Germline trimming cut 6 bases from V and 4 bases from J; bases unmatched to any gene: 8. This CDR3 reads CASRGQGFPGANVLTF. The CDR3 DNA follows: TGTGCCAGTAGAGGACAGGGTTTTCCGGGGGCCAACGTCCTGACTTTC.

V is TRBV3-1 (or the pseudogene TRBV3-2) and J is TRBJ1-1; maybe TRBD1 (5 bases). CDR3 length equals 14 residues. In germline, CDR1 is LGHDT, CDR2 YNNKEL (reference sequence). V was cut by 4 bases and J by 6 bases, with 15 bases left in between. The CDR3: CASSPGGVTSEAFF. The CDR3 DNA reads as TGTGCCAGCAGCCCTGGGGGGGTAACCTCTGAAGCTTTCTTT.

The rearrangement joins TRBV30 to TRBJ2-3, with 12 bases matching TRBD1. The CDR3 totals 15 residues. V was clipped by 4 bases and J by 2 bases; unmatched bases: 4. Germline V gives CDR1 GTSNPN, CDR2 SVGIG (reference sequence). CDR3: CAWTLGQGATDTQYF. The CDR3 nucleotides are TGTGCCTGGACCCTGGGACAGGGGGCCACAGATACGCAGTATTTT.

The chain has TRBV7-8 and TRBJ2-7; TRBD1 aligns across 12 bases. CDR1 is SGHVS and CDR2 is FQNEAQ in the germline V gene. The length of the CDR3 is 18 residues. The V gene end was trimmed by 5 bases and the J gene end by 3 bases; junction bases not matched to a gene: 14. The CDR3 protein is CASSVGTGGVVKVYEQYF. The CDR3 region has the DNA TGTGCCAGCAGCGTCGGGACAGGGGGCGTAGTGAAAGTCTACGAGCAGTACTTC.

The chain recombines TRBV19 with TRBJ1-5; 9 bases line up with TRBD1. V shed 4 bases and J 7 bases; nucleotides not matched to a gene: 5. Germline V lookup: CDR1 LNHDA, CDR2 SQIVND (reference sequence). The CDR3 has 14 amino acids. CDR3 sequence reads: CASSTRTGEQPQHF. CDR3 sequence (DNA): TGTGCCAGTAGTACTCGGACAGGGGAACAGCCCCAGCATTTT.

The gene calls are TRBV5-4 and TRBJ2-4; TRBD1 aligns across 8 bases. Trimming took 3 bases from V and 2 from J; bases not matched to a gene: 7. Germline loops: CDR1 SGHNT, CDR2 YYREEE (reference sequence). The CDR3 covers 16 residues. Written as DNA, the CDR3 is TGTGCCAGCAGCTCGACAGGGGTGGGCCCCAAAAACATTCAGTACTTC. The encoded protein is CASSSTGVGPKNIQYF.

The chain has TRBV3-1 (or the pseudogene TRBV3-2) and TRBJ2-2, with TRBD2 matching over 12 bases. V was clipped by 0 bases and J by 5 bases; unmatched bases: 4. Germline CDR1 reads LGHDT; CDR2 reads YNNKEL (reference sequence). This CDR3 contains 17 residues. Here the CDR3 DNA reads TGTGCCAGCAGCCAAGATCGTCTAGCGGGAGGGACCGGGGAGCTGTTTTTT. The encoded protein is CASSQDRLAGGTGELFF.

This sequence joins TRBV5-1 and TRBJ1-6, with 9 nucleotides matching TRBD1. The CDR3 has 15 amino acids. Germline V gene sequence: CDR1 SGHRS, CDR2 YFSETQ. Trimming cost V 2 bases and J 7 bases; bases outside gene matches: 4. The CDR3 DNA reads as TGCGCCAGCAGCTTAACCGGGACAGGGAATTCACCCCTCCACTTT. Its translation: CASSLTGTGNSPLHF.

V gene TRBV18 combines with J gene TRBJ1-6; 9 nucleotides line up with TRBD1. This CDR3 is 15 amino acids long. Germline CDR1 and CDR2: KGHSH and LQKENI. V was clipped by 6 bases and J by 6 bases; unmatched bases: 6. CDR3: CASSRTGASNSPLHF. The CDR3 bases are TGTGCCAGCTCGAGGACAGGGGCAAGTAATTCACCCCTCCACTTT.

The chain employs TRBV2 and TRBJ1-5, with D perhaps matching TRBD1 (6 bases). The CDR3 contains 14 residues. V was cut by 5 bases and J by 1 base, with 9 bases left in between. The germline V gene encodes CDR1 SNHLY and CDR2 FYNNEI. This CDR3 reads CASSRRGSNQPQHF. Written as DNA, the CDR3 is TGTGCCAGCAGTAGAAGGGGGAGCAATCAGCCCCAGCATTTT.

This sequence joins TRBV6-5 and TRBJ1-5; D remains unclear. The V end was cut by 8 bases, the J end by 2 bases, with 4 bases between. The germline gives CDR1 MNHEY, CDR2 SVGAGI. CDR3 length: 11 amino acids. CDR3 residues: CASQGNQPQHF. The DNA of the CDR3 is TGTGCCAGCCAGGGCAATCAGCCCCAGCATTTT.